This T cell receptor (beta chain) was recovered during a study of cytomegalovirus exposure and HLA in healthy donors. This CDR3 has 15 residues. Germline V lookup: CDR1 SGHVS, CDR2 FNYEAQ. V lost 1 base and J lost 1, with 10 bases in between. Use of 60 Vbeta and 13 Jbeta primers characterized the PCR. Original processing notes: An analysis performed later counted 73 million or so unique TCR beta chains (roughly 11 million of them shared). The repertoire was sequenced with immunoSEQ multiplex PCR; TCRdb's copy has only in-frame clones and lacks some. Clone size and the V and J calls come from that table; the DNA yielded D and trimming. The sample lists around 150,000 clones, 75% occurring once. At the time of sampling, donors were nominally healthy, though unrecorded immune exposures were likely.

Material for sequencing was PBMCs. This clonotype was sampled from a man aged 18 to 35 in good health and CMV-seropositive. The chain links TRBV7-6 to TRBJ1-1; D is uncertain. The chain's CDR3 is CASSLGSAGNTEAFF. In DNA, the CDR3 is TGTGCCAGCAGCTTAGGGTCAGCAGGGAACACTGAAGCTTTCTTT.